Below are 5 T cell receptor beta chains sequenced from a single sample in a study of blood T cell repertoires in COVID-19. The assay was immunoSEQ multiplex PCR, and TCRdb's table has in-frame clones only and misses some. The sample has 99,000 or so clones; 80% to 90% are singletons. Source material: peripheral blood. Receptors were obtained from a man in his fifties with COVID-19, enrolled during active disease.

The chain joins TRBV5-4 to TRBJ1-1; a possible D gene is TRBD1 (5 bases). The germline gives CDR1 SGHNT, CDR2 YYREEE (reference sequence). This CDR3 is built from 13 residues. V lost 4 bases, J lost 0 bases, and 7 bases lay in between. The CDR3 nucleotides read TGTGCCAGCAGCCAGACAGTGAACACTGAAGCTTTCTTT. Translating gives CASSQTVNTEAFF.

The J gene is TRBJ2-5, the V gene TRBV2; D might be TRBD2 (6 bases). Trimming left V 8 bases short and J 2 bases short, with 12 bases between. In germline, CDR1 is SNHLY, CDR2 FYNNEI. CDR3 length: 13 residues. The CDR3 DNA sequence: TGTGCCAGCCTTCGCGGGGAACAAGAGACCCAGTACTTC. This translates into CASLRGEQETQYF.

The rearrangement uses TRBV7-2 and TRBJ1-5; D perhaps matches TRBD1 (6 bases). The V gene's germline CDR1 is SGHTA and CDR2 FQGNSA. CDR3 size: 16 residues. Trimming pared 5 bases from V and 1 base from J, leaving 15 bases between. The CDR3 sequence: CASSEQQGLSNQPQHF. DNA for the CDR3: TGTGCCAGCAGCGAACAACAGGGACTAAGCAATCAGCCCCAGCATTTT.

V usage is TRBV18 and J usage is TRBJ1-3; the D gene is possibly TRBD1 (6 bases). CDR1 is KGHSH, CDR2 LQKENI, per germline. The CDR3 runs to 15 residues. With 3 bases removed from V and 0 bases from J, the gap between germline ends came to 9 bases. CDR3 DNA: TGTGCCAGCTCACCCCCGACAGGCTCTGGAAACACCATATATTTT. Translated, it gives CASSPPTGSGNTIYF.

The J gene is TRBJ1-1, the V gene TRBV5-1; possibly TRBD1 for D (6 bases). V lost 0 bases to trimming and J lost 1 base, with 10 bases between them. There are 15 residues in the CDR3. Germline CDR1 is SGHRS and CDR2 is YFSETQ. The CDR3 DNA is TGCGCCAGCAGCTTGGCCCGACAGGAGAACACTGAAGCTTTCTTT. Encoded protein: CASSLARQENTEAFF.